These 10 T cell receptor beta chains originate from one sample sequenced in a study of cytomegalovirus exposure and HLA in healthy donors. The PCR had 60 Vbeta and 13 Jbeta primers. Using immunoSEQ multiplex PCR, the repertoire was profiled, and TCRdb retains in-frame clones only, with some absent. The profile shows over 65,000 clones, over 75% of them singletons. Material for sequencing was PBMCs. The receptor set was obtained from a man in his forties or fifties in good health and CMV-seronegative.

The chain combines TRBV5-1 with TRBJ2-5; 9 bases are a match to TRBD2. V shed 1 base, J shed 2 bases, and the junction held 6 bases outside the gene matches. In germline, CDR1 is SGHRS, CDR2 YFSETQ. The length of the CDR3 is 16 residues. The CDR3 DNA is TGCGCCAGCAGCTTGCAATTGCGGGGGGGACAAGAGACCCAGTACTTC. It codes for CASSLQLRGGQETQYF.

The rearrangement links TRBV5-4 to TRBJ2-1, with 8 nucleotides matching TRBD2. CDR3 length equals 15 residues. Per the germline V gene, CDR1 is SGHNT and CDR2 is YYREEE (reference sequence). V shed 4 bases, J shed 4 bases, and the junction held 7 bases outside the gene matches. For the CDR3, the DNA is TGTGCCAGCAGCCTAACTAGCGGACCGTACAATGAGCAGTTCTTC. Its protein product is CASSLTSGPYNEQFF.

V is TRBV6-5 and J is TRBJ2-4; D might be TRBD2 (6 bases). The V end was cut by 5 bases, the J end by 2 bases, with 10 bases between. CDR1 MNHEY and CDR2 SVGAGI come from the germline V gene. This CDR3 is built from 14 residues. The CDR3 sequence: CASSEAGTKNIQYF. CDR3 in DNA: TGTGCCAGCAGTGAGGCGGGAACCAAAAACATTCAGTACTTC.

This clone was observed a few times. The rearrangement uses TRBV29-1 and TRBJ2-1, with 12 bases that match TRBD2. V lost 6 bases, J lost 8 bases, and 20 bases stayed unmatched. This CDR3 has 18 amino acids. In germline, CDR1 is SQVTM, CDR2 ANQGSEA. CDR3 protein: CSVRGLAGTRSSDHEQFF. DNA of the CDR3: TGCAGCGTCCGTGGACTAGCGGGGACTAGGAGCTCCGACCATGAGCAGTTCTTC.

The chain carries TRBV6-1 and TRBJ1-6, with unresolved D. The germline V gene encodes CDR1 MNHNS and CDR2 SASEGT. Trimming cost V 7 bases and J 8 bases, with 12 bases left between them. CDR3 length: 13 amino acids. DNA for the CDR3: TGTGCCAGCAAGCACCTTGAAGATTCACCCCTCCACTTT. Its translation is CASKHLEDSPLHF.

The chain joins TRBV5-4 to TRBJ2-5; tentatively, D is TRBD2 (6 bases). This CDR3 has 15 residues. V was clipped by 0 bases and J by 1 base, with 10 bases between them. Germline lookup yields CDR1 SGHNT and CDR2 YYREEE (reference sequence). The CDR3 region is CASSLVRDSQETQYF. CDR3 DNA sequence: TGTGCCAGCAGCTTGGTTCGGGACTCCCAAGAGACCCAGTACTTC.

The gene calls are TRBV9 and TRBJ2-7, with a weak D call TRBD2 (6 bases). CDR1 SGDLS and CDR2 YYNGEE come from the germline V gene. The length of the CDR3 is 15 residues. Trimming took off 2 bases at V and 7 bases at J, with 19 bases between the two ends. CDR3 protein: CASSVGGTALWEQYF. The CDR3 DNA follows: TGTGCCAGCAGCGTCGGCGGGACCGCCCTCTGGGAGCAGTACTTC.

As for this clone: Sequence at one end of the junction differs from germline and may be a read error. The chain joins TRBV7-9 to TRBJ2-2, with D perhaps matching TRBD1 (5 bases). The germline V gene has CDR1 SEHNR and CDR2 FQNEAQ (reference sequence). The CDR3 extends over 18 amino acids. CDR3: CSSSLTRATTMNTGELFF. For the CDR3, the DNA is TGTTCCAGCAGCTTAACCAGGGCTACAACGATGAACACCGGGGAGCTGTTTTTT.

This clone was picked up a small number of times. The V gene is TRBV6-1, the J gene TRBJ2-7; 8 bases align to TRBD1. Looked up from germline, CDR1 is MNHNS and CDR2 is SASEGT. The CDR3 has 14 residues. The trim removed 9 bases at V and 9 bases at J, leaving 16 bases unmatched. CDR3 coding DNA: TGTGCCAGTCTGGGACAGGTCCTGGCAGGAGGGCAGTACTTC. Amino acids: CASLGQVLAGGQYF.

The chain combines TRBV7-2 with TRBJ1-2; maybe TRBD1 (6 bases). Germline CDR1 reads SGHTA; CDR2 reads FQGNSA. The CDR3 spans 14 residues. V dropped 2 bases and J dropped 0 bases, with 7 bases sitting between them. In DNA form, the CDR3 reads TGTGCCAGCAGCTTACAGGGGACTAACTATGGCTACACCTTC. It translates to CASSLQGTNYGYTF.